This T cell receptor (beta chain) emerged from a study of blood T cell repertoires in COVID-19. Study overall: Both acute and convalescent COVID-19 samples were obtained from the United States, Italy and Spain. T cells, B-cell-depleted T cells, or PBMCs supplied cDNA or gDNA.

Study processing details: From reference gene primer amplification, estimates of nucleated cell counts were derived. Assay used: immunoSEQ multiplex PCR; TCRdb lists only in-frame clones, some missing. D and trimming come from the DNA, and the V and J calls and clone size come from that table. Of 70,000 to 100,000 clones in the sample, around 88% were seen once. Per germline, CDR1 GTSNPN and CDR2 SVGIG (reference sequence). V was shortened by 0 bases and J by 3 bases, with 12 bases between the two germline ends. The CDR3 loop spans 14 amino acids. This clone was seen a few times. Sequenced input: peripheral blood. The TCR sequence derives from a woman aged 70-85 years with acute or convalescent COVID-19. The chain links TRBV30 to TRBJ2-7, with D maybe TRBD2 (6 bases). The CDR3 nucleotides read TGTGCCTGGAGTGTCGGGACTGGAAACTACGAGCAGTACTTC. Its translation is CAWSVGTGNYEQYF.